This entry features one TCR beta chain sequence. Its specificity is not known. The CDR3 covers 15 residues. Per the germline V gene, CDR1 is LNHDA and CDR2 is SQIVND (reference sequence). The trim removed 5 bases at V and 2 bases at J, leaving 8 bases unmatched. The table came from immunoSEQ multiplex PCR; TCRdb's copy has only in-frame clones and leaves some out. The table has about 140,000 clones, just over 90% seen once. This entry comes from a study of cytomegalovirus exposure and HLA in healthy donors. General study results and limits: The tendency of first-cohort TCR clusters to co-occur in the 120 or so validation repertoires emerged from a later analysis. Across donors, most TCRs were seen rarely, yet some public ones were widespread. Some TCR beta chains (roughly 160 of them) were listed as cytomegalovirus-associated.

Specimen: PBMCs. This TCR derives from a young man in good health and CMV-seronegative. The gene calls are TRBV19 and TRBJ1-2, with 7 bases matching TRBD1. The CDR3 protein is CASSGVGTANYGYTF. CDR3 in DNA: TGTGCCAGTAGTGGCGTGGGGACAGCGAACTATGGCTACACCTTC.